This T cell receptor (beta chain) originates from a study of control samples from healthy donors and cancer patients. The CDR3 loop spans 13 amino acids. V gave up 0 bases and J gave up 4 bases, with 7 bases separating them. In germline, CDR1 is LGHDT, CDR2 YNNKEL (reference sequence). The data were produced by immunoSEQ multiplex PCR, yet TCRdb's version contains in-frame clones alone and is incomplete. Altogether a few hundred thousand clones are present, around 90% being singletons, with the ten largest covering more than 6%. This sequence was found in a middle-aged man with head and neck cancer. Sequenced: PBMCs. The chain employs TRBV3-1 (or the pseudogene TRBV3-2) and TRBJ2-7; possibly TRBD2 for D (5 bases). The CDR3 loop is CASSQDRGYEQYF. CDR3 in DNA: TGTGCCAGCAGCCAAGATAGAGGGTACGAGCAGTACTTC.